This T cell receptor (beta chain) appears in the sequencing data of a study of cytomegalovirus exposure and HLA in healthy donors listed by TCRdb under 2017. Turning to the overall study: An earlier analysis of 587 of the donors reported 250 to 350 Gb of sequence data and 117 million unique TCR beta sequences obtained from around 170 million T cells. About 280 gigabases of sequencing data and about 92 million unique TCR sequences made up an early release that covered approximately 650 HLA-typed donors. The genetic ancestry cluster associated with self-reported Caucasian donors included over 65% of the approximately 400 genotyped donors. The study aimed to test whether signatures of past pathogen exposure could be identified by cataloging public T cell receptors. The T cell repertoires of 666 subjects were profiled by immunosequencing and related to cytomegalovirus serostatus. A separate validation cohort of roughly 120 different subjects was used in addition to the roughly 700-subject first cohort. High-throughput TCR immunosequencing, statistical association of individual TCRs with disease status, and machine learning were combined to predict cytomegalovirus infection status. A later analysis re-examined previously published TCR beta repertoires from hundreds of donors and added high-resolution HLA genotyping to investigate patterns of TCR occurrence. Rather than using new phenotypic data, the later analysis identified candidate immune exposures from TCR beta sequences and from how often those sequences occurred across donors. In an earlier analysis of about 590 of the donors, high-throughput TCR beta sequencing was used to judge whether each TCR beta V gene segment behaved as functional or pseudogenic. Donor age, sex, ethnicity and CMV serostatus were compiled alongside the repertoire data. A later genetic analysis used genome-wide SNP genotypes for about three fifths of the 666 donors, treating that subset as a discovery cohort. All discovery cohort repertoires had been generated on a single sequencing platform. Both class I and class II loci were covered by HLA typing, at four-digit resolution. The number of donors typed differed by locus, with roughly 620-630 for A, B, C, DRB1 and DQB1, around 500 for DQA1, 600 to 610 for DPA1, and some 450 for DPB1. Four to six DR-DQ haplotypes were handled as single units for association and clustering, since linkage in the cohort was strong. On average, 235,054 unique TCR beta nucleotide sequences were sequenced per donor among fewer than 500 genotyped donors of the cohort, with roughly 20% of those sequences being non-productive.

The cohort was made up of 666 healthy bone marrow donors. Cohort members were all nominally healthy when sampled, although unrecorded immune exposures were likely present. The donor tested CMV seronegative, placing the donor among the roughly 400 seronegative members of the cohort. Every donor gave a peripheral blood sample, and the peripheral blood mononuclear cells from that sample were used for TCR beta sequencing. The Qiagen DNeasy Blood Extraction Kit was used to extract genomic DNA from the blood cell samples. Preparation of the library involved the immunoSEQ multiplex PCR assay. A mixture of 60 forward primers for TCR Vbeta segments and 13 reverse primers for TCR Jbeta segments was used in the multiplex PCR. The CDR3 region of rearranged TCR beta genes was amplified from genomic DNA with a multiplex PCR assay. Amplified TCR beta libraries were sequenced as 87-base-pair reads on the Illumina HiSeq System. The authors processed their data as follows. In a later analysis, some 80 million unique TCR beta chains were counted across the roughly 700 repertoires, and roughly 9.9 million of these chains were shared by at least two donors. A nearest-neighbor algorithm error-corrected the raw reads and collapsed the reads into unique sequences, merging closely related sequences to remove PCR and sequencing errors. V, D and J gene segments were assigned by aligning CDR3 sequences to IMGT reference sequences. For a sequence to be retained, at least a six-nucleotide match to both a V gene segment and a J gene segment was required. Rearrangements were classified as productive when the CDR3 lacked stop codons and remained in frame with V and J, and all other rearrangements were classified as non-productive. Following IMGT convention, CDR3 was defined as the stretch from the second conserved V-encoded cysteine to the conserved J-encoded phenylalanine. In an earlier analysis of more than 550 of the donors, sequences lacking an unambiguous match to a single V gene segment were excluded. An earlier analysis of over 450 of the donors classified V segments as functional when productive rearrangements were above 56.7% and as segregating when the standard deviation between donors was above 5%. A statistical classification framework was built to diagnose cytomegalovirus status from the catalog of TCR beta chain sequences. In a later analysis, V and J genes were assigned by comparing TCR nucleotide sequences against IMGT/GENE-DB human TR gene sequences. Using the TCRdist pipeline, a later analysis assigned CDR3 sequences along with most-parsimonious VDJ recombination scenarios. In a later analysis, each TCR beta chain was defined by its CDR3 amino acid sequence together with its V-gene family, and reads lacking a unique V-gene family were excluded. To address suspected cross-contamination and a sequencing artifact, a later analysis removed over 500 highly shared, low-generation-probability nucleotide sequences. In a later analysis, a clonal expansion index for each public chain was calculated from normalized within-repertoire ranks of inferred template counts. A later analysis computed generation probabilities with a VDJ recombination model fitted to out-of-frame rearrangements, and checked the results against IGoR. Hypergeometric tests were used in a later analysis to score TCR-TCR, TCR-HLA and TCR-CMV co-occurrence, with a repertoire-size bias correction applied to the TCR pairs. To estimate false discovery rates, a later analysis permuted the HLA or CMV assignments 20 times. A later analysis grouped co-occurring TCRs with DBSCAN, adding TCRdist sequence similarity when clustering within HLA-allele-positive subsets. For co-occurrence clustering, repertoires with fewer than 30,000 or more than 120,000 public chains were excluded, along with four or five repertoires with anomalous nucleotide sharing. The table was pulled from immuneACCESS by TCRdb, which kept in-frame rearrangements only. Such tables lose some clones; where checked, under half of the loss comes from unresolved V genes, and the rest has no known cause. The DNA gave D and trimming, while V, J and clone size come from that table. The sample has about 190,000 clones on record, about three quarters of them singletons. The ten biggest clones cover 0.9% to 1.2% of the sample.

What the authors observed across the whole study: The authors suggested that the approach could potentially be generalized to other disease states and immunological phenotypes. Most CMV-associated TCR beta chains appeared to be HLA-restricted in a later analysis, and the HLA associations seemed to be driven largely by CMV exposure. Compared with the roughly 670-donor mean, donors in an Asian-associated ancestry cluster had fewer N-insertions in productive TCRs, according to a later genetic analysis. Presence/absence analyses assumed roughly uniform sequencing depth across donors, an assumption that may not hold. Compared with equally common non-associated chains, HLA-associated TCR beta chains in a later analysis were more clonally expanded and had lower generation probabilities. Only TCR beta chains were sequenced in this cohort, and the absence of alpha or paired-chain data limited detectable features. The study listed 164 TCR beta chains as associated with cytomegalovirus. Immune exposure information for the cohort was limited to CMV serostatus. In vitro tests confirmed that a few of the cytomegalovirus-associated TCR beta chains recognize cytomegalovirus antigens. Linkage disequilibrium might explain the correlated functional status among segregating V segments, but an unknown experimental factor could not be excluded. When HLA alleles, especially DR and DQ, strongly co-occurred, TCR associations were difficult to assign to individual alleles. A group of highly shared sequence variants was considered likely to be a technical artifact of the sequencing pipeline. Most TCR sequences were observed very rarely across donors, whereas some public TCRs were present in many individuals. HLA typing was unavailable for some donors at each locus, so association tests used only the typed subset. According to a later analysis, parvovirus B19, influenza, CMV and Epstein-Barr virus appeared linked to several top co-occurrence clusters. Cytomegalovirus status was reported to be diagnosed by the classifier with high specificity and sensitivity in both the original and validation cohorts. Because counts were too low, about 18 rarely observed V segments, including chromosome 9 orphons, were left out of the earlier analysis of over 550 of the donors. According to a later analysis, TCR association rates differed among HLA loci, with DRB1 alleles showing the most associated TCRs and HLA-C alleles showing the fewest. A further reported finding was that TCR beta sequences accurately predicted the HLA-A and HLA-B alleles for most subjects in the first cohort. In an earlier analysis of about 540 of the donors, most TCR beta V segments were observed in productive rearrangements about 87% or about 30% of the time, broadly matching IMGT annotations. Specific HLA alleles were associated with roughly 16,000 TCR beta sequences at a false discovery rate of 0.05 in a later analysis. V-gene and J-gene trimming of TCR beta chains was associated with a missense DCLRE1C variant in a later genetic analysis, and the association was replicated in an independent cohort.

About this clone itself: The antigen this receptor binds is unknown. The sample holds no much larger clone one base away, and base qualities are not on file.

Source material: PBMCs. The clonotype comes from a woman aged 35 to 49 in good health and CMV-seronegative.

CDR3 sequence: CASSPPTVKETQYF. The nucleotide sequence is TGTGCCAGCAGCCCCCCGACAGTTAAAGAGACCCAGTACTTC. The receptor chain draws on TRBV9 and TRBJ2-5, and possibly TRBD1, on 5 matching bases. The CDR3 sequence holds 14 residues, the cysteine and phenylalanine included. The entry retains the CDR3 DNA only, 42 bases that are in frame from base 1. Looking up the germline V gene yields CDR1 SGDLS and CDR2 YYNGEE. Relative to germline, V is 4 bases shorter and J is 3 bases shorter, with 13 bases between their ends.